The 6 T cell receptor beta chains given below trace back to one sample, sequenced in a study of T cell responses to AZD1222 COVID-19 vaccine. The method was immunoSEQ multiplex PCR; TCRdb's version includes in-frame clones alone and lacks a portion of them. The sample carries 120,000 to 150,000 clones, around 93% recorded once. This specimen consisted of peripheral blood, obtained on day 0 of AZD1222 vaccination. All receptors derive from an adult in good health.

This chain uses TRBV5-6 with TRBJ2-2, with D perhaps matching TRBD2 (7 bases). V was trimmed by 2 bases and J by 7 bases, leaving 18 bases between them. The CDR3 spans 16 residues. Germline V gene sequence: CDR1 SGHDT, CDR2 YYEEEE. As DNA, the CDR3 is TGTGCCAGCAGCTTTTCGGGGGGCGCTTGGGACGGGGAGCTGTTTTTT. Its translation: CASSFSGGAWDGELFF.

V gene TRBV14 combines with J gene TRBJ2-1; D call uncertain. Between the trimmed V and J ends, which lost 1 base and 6 bases, there was a span of 13 bases. CDR3 length: 15 amino acids. Germline values: CDR1 SGHDN, CDR2 FVKESK. The DNA for the CDR3 is TGTGCCAGCAGCCAAGTTGGGGTTTTGACCAATGAGCAGTTCTTC. Residues: CASSQVGVLTNEQFF.

The J gene is TRBJ1-5, the V gene TRBV14; D possibly corresponds to TRBD1 (6 bases). Per germline, CDR1 SGHDN and CDR2 FVKESK. The germline V and J ends were trimmed by 4 bases and 3 bases, with 19 bases remaining between them. The CDR3 covers 17 residues. The CDR3 nucleotides read TGTGCCAGCAGCCGACAGGCAGGACGGGGGGACAATCAGCCCCAGCATTTT. Translation: CASSRQAGRGDNQPQHF.

This chain uses TRBV5-6 with TRBJ1-4, with TRBD1 as a possible D gene (6 bases). Per germline, CDR1 SGHDT and CDR2 YYEEEE. The CDR3 is 12 amino acids. V lost 4 bases and J 7 bases, leaving 8 bases between the germline ends. Here the CDR3 DNA reads TGTGCCAGCAGCAGGGGGGCTGAAAAACTGTTTTTT. Protein sequence: CASSRGAEKLFF.

This clone was seen just once. The V gene is TRBV6-5, the J gene TRBJ2-2; D not resolved. Germline CDR1 reads MNHEY; CDR2 reads SVGAGI. The CDR3 has 13 amino acids. Between the trimmed V and J ends, which lost 0 bases and 6 bases, there was a span of 5 bases. This CDR3 is CASSYSGSGELFF. Written as DNA, the CDR3 is TGTGCCAGCAGTTACTCAGGGTCCGGGGAGCTGTTTTTT.

The chain uses TRBV4-3 and TRBJ2-7; D not resolved. V was trimmed by 3 bases and J by 3 bases, leaving 9 bases between them. The germline gives CDR1 LGHNA, CDR2 YSLEER. There are 13 residues in the CDR3. CDR3 region: CASSQVGSYEQYF. The DNA for the CDR3 is TGCGCCAGCAGCCAGGTTGGCAGCTACGAGCAGTACTTC.